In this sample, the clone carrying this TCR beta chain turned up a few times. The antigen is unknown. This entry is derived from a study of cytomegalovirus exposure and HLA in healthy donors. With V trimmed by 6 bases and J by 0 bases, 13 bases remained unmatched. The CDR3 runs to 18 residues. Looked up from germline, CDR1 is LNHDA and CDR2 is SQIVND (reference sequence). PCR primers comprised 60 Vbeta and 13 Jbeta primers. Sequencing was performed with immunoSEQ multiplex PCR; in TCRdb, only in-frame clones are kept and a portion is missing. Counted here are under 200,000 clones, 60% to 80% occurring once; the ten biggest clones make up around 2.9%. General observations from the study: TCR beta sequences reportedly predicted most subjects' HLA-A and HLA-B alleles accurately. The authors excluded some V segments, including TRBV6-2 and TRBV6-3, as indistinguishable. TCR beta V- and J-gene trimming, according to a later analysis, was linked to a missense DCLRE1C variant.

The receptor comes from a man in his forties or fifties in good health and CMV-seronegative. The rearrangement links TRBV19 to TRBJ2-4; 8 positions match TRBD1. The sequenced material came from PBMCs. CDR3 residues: CASSRQGTNTLAKNIQYF. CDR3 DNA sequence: TGTGCCAGTAGCAGACAGGGGACAAACACCCTAGCCAAAAACATTCAGTACTTC.